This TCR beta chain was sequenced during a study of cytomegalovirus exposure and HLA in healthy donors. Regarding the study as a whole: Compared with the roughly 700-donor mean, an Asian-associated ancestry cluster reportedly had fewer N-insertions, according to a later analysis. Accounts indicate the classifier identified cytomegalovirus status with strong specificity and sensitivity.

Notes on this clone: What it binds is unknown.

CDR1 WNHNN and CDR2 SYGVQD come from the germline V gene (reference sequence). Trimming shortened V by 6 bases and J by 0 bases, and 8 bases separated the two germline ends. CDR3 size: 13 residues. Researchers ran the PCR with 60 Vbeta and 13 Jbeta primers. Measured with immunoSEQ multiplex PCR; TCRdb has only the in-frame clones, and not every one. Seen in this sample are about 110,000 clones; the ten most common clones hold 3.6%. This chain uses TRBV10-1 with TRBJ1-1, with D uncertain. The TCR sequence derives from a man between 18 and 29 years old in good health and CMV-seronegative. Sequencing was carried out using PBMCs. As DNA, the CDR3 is TGCGCCAGCAGGGAGGGCATGAACACTGAAGCTTTCTTT. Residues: CASREGMNTEAFF.